This entry features one T cell receptor (beta chain) sequence. Antigen: not known. The V gene's germline CDR1 is MNHEY and CDR2 SVGAGI. CDR3 size: 10 residues. V lost 10 bases to trimming and J lost 7 bases, with 11 bases between them. The data derive from a study of blood T cells in healthy people across ages. On the study more broadly: Researchers report that template switching captured about one barcoded beta molecule per two T cells.

Study-level points and caveats: Among T cells, TCR beta diversity per million cells dropped roughly linearly as age rose.

The second PCR ran about 6 to 11 cycles with a sample-barcoded 5' primer and J-beta primers. TCRdb reanalysed the 5' RACE reads using MiXCR and keeps one entry per CDR3 protein. The table includes more than 700,000 distinct CDR3 sequences, about 55% detected once. This sequence was found in a man aged 80 or over in good health. Sequenced sample: blood. The V gene is TRBV6-5, the J gene TRBJ2-7; D may be TRBD2 (6 bases). The DNA of the CDR3 is TGTGCCACCAGGAGGGTGGAGCAGTACTTC. It translates to CATRRVEQYF.